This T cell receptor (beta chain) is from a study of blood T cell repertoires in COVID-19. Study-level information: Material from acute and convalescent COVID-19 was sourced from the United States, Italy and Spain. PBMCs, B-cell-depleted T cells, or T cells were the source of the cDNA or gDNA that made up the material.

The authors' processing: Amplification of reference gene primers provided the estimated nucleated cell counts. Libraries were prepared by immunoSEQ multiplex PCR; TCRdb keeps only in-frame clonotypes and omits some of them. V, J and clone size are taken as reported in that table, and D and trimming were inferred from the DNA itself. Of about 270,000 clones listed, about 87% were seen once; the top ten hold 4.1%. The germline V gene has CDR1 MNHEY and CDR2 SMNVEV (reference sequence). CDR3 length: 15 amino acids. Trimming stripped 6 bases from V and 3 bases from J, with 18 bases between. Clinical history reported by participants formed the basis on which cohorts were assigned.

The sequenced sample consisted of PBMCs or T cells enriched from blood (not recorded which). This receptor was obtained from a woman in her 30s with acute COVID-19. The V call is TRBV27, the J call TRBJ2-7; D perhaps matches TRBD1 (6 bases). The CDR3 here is CASRGIDRNHYEQYF. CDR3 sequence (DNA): TGTGCCAGCAGGGGTATCGACAGGAACCACTACGAGCAGTACTTC.